Following are 4 T cell receptor beta chains from one sample sequenced in a study of early T cells in non-severe SARS-CoV-2 infection. TCRdb reprocessed the 5' RACE reads via MiXCR and lists one record per CDR3 protein. Of 25,000 to 35,000 distinct CDR3 sequences listed, 2.9% are singletons. Sequencing was carried out using whole blood. These receptors came from an adult who was a healthcare worker with PCR-confirmed SARS-CoV-2 infection or an uninfected control (not recorded which).

Ten or more counts support this clonotype. V and J are TRBV6-5 and TRBJ2-3; perhaps TRBD2 as D (5 bases). Trimming removed 2 bases at V and 1 base at J, with 19 bases between. Per germline, CDR1 MNHEY and CDR2 SVGAGI. The CDR3 is made up of 18 amino acids. CDR3 in DNA: TGTGCCAGCAGTTACGGGAGTGGAGGTGTAATTGGCACAGATACGCAGTATTTT. Translated: CASSYGSGGVIGTDTQYF.

This clonotype was picked up many times. The CDR3 bases are TGTGCCAGCAGCCCCCGCGGGACTAGCGAACGGAATGAGCAGTTCTTC. Translated: CASSPRGTSERNEQFF. The rearrangement links TRBV9 to TRBJ2-1; TRBD2 aligns across 10 bases. The germline V gene encodes CDR1 SGDLS and CDR2 YYNGEE. The V and J ends lost 4 bases and 7 bases, in that order; junction bases with no gene match: 11. This CDR3 comprises 16 residues.

Ten or more counts support this clonotype. The V and J genes are TRBV27 and TRBJ1-6; D possibly corresponds to TRBD1 (5 bases). Between the trimmed V and J ends, which lost 8 bases and 8 bases, there was a span of 13 bases. This CDR3 has 13 amino acids. The germline gives CDR1 MNHEY, CDR2 SMNVEV (reference sequence). This chain's CDR3 is CASSYRIDSPLHF. Here the CDR3 DNA reads TGTGCCAGCTCTTACAGGATCGATTCACCCCTCCACTTT.

This clonotype was recorded at least ten times. The chain has TRBV18 and TRBJ1-2, with 12 bases that match TRBD1. The germline V gene has CDR1 KGHSH and CDR2 LQKENI. The trim removed 3 bases at V and 8 bases at J, leaving 10 bases unmatched. This CDR3 is 16 amino acids long. CDR3 sequence: CASSPGQGARARGYTF. CDR3 nucleotide sequence: TGTGCCAGCTCACCGGGACAGGGGGCCCGAGCTCGAGGCTACACCTTC.